The source of this T cell receptor beta chain is a study of cytomegalovirus exposure and HLA in healthy donors. The PCR contained 60 Vbeta and 13 Jbeta primers. Here immunoSEQ multiplex PCR was the method, and the copy in TCRdb shows in-frame clones only, minus some. Of under 140,000 clones in the sample, around 84% were seen once. V lost 2 bases and J lost 12; bases outside the gene matches: 7. The CDR3 spans 14 residues. The germline V gene encodes CDR1 MNHEY and CDR2 SMNVEV (reference sequence). The TCR was taken from a woman younger than 45 in good health and CMV-seronegative. The sequencing sample was made of PBMCs. The chain is built from TRBV27 and TRBJ2-7; 13 bases match TRBD2. Written as DNA, the CDR3 is TGTGCCAGCAGTTTAGGACTAGCGGGAGCCACTAGGTACTTC. It encodes CASSLGLAGATRYF.